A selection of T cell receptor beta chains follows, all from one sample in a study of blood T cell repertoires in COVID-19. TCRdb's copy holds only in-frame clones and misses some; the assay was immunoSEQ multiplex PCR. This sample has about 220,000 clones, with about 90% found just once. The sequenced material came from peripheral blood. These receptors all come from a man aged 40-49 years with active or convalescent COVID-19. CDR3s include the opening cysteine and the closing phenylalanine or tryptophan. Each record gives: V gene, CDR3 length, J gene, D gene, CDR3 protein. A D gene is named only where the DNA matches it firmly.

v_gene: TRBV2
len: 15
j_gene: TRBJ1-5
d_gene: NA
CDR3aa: CASSDWVGANQPQHF

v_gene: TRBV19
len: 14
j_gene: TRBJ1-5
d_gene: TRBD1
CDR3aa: CASSIGQGIQPQHF

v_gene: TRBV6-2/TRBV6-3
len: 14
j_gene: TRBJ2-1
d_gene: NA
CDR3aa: CASSQPFGSDEQFF

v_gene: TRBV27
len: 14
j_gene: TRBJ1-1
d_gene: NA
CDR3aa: CASSYYPLNTEAFF

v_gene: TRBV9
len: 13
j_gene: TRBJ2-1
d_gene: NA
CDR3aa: CASSLPSGFEQFF

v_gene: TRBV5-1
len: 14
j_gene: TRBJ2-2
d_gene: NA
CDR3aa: CASSGGRNTGELFF

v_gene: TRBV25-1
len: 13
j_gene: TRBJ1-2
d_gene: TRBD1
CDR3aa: CASNGQATGGYTF

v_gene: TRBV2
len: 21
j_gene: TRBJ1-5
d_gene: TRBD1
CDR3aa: CASSEARSDKYSTGGNQPQHF

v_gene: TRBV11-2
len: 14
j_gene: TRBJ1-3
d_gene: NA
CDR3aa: CASSWAGSGNTIYF

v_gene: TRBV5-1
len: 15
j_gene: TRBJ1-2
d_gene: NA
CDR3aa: CASSLDVVGAYGYTF

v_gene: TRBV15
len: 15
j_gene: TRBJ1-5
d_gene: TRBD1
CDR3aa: CATSRSGTGGQPQHF

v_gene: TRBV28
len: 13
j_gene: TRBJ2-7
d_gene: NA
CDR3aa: CASSEGSSYEQYF

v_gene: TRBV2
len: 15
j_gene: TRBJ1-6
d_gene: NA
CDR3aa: CASSSDRIYNSPLHF

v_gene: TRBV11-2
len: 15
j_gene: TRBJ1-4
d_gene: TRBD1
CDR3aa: CASSLRQGAREKLFF

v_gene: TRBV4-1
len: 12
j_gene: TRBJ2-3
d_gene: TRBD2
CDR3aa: CASSQLAGAQYF

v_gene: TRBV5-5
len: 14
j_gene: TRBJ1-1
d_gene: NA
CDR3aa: CASRRAGMNTEAFF

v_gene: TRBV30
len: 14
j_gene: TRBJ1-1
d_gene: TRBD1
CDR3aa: CAWSADRDRTEAFF

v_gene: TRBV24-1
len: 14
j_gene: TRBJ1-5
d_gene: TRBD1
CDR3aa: CATSDSGGWQPQHF

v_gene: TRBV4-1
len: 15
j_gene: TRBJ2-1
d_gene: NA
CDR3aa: CASSVLGVKYNEQFF

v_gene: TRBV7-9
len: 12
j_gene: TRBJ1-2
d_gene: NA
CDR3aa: CASNQNGGGYTF

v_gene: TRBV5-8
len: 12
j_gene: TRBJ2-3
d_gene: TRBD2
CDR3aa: CASSLEGLAVYF

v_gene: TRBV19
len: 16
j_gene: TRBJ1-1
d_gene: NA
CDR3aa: CASSIRAGERRTEAFF

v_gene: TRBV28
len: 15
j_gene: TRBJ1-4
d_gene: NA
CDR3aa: CASSLYLATNEKLFF

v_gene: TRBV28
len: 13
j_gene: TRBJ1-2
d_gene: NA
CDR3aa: CASRDPPDYGYTF

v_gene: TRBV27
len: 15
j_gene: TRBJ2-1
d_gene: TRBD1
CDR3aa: CASRPPGGFYNEQFF

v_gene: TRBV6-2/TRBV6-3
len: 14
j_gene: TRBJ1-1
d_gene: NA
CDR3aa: CASSYAWGVTEAFF

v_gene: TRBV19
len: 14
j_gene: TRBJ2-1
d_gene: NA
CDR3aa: CASSPGARYNEQFF

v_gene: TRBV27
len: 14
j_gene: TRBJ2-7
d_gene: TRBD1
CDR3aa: CASSDGQGPYEQYF

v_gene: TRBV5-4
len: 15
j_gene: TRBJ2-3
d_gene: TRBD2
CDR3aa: CASSSGLAGTDTQYF

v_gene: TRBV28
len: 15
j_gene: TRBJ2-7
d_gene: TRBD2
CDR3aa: CASSYWREGPHEQYF

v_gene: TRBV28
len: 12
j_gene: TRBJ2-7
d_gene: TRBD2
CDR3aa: CASSLGGGEQYF

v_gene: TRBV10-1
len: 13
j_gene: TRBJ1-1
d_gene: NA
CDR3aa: CASSDNRLTEAFF

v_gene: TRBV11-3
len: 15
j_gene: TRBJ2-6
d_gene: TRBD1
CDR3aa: CASSQTGAGANVLTF

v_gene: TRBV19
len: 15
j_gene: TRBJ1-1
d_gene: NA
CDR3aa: CASSIDLGGNTEAFF

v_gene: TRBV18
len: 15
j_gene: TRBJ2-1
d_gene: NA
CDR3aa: CASSLSGSSGNEQFF

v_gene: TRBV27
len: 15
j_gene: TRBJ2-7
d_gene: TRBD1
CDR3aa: CASSLVGQLAYEQYF

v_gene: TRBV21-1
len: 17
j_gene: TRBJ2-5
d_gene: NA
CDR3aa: CASSTMPGLAFQETQYF

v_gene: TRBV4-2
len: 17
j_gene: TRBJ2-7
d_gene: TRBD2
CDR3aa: CASSQEASGGPISEQYF

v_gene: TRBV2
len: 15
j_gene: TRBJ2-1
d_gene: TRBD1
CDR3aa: CASSFDRGSHNEQFF

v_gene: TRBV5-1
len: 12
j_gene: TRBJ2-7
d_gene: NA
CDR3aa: CASSWQGGEQYF

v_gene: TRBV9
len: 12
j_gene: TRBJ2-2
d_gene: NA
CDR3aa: CASSSRDGELFF

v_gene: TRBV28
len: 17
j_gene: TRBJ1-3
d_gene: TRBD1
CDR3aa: CASSFMGQGNVGNTIYF

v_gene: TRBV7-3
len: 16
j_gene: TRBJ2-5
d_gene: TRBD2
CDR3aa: CASSHGLAGDQETQYF

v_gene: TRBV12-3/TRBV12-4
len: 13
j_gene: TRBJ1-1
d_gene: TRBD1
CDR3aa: CASSRHTGGRAFF

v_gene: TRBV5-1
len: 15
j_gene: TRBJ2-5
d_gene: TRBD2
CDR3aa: CASSPGTSGRETQYF

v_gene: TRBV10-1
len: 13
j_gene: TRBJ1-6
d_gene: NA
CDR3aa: CASSESVITPLHF

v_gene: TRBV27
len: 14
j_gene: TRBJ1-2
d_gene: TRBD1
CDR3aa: CASSLGTGGDGYTF

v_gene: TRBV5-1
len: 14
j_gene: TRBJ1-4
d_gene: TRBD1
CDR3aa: CASSLGQGGEKLFF

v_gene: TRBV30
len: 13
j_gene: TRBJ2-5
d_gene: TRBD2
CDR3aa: CAWSVRGGETQYF

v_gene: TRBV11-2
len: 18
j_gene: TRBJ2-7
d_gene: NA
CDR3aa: CASRSLGGGPTTFYEQYF

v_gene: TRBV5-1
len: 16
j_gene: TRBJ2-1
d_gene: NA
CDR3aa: CASSSLEVSSYNEQFF

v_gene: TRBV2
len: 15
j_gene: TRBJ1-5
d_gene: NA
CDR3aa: CASRESRHSNQPQHF

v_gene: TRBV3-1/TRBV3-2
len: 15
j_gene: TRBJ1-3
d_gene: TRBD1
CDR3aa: CASSRIAGGGNTIYF

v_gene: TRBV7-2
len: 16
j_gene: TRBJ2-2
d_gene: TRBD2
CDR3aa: CASSSSGTTNTGELFF

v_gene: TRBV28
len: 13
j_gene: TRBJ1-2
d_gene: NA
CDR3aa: CASSFGTSYGYTF

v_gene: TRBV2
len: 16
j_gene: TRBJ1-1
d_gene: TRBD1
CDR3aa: CASSEAGQGMNTEAFF

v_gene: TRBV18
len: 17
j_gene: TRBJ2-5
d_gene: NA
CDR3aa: CASSPIQGRRNQETQYF